Below, 25 T cell receptor beta chains from the same sample are listed, as sequenced in a study of CD8 T cells in Susac syndrome (dated by TCRdb to the late 2010s). The protocol used for the library was the immunoSEQ multiplex PCR assay. RNA was extracted with the RNeasy kit and roughly 0.45 to 1 ug was reverse transcribed using random hexamers. TCRdb passed the public sequencing reads through fastp at Q25 and MiXCR, retaining productive beta sequences. Under each unique CDR3 protein, matching rows form one entry showing the most common genes and DNA. The sample contains about 240,000 distinct CDR3 sequences, almost 97% of them found a single time. The ten most abundant clones make up approximately 0.1% of the sample. Sequencing was carried out using CD4+ T cells from PBMCs. All receptors come from a human donor with Susac syndrome.

The chain employs TRBV29-1 and TRBJ1-1, with 10 bases lining up with TRBD1. Germline V lookup: CDR1 SQVTM, CDR2 ANQGSEA. After removal of 6 bases from V and 5 bases from J, the junction contained 9 bases not matched to a gene. CDR3 size: 14 residues. The CDR3 sequence is CSVLDWTGGTEAFF. The CDR3 nucleotides read TGCAGCGTGTTAGATTGGACAGGGGGTACTGAAGCTTTCTTT.

This chain connects TRBV5-1 to TRBJ1-2; D is ambiguous. This CDR3 is 13 amino acids long. V was trimmed by 1 base and J by 4 bases, leaving 8 bases between them. CDR1 and CDR2 from the germline V gene are SGHRS and YFSETQ. The CDR3 coding sequence is TGCGCCAGCAGCTTGAAAAACACCTATGGCTACACCTTC. Its translation: CASSLKNTYGYTF.

CDR3 sequence reads: CASGRATTFSYEQYF. In nucleotides, the CDR3 is TGTGCCAGCGGACGAGCGACTACTTTCTCCTACGAGCAGTACTTC. V usage is TRBV3-1 and J usage is TRBJ2-7, with D perhaps matching TRBD2 (5 bases). From germline, CDR1 is LGHDT and CDR2 YNNKEL (reference sequence). V was pared by 8 bases and J by 0 bases, with 17 bases between. The CDR3 runs 15 residues.

The chain links TRBV7-9 to TRBJ2-2, with no clear D. The germline V gene has CDR1 SEHNR and CDR2 FQNEAQ (reference sequence). The V gene lost 5 bases and the J gene lost 8 bases, with 15 bases spanning the gap. The CDR3 consists of 14 residues. The CDR3 spells CASSLLRARGELFF. The CDR3 DNA reads as TGTGCCAGCAGCCTCCTACGGGCCCGAGGGGAGCTGTTTTTT.

The J gene is TRBJ2-1, the V gene TRBV19, with 11 bases lining up with TRBD2. CDR1 and CDR2 (germline): LNHDA, SQIVND (reference sequence). V shed 5 bases, J shed 4 bases, and the junction held 7 bases outside the gene matches. This CDR3 region has 16 residues. The CDR3 reads CASSSRTSGRYNEQFF. CDR3 DNA: TGTGCCAGTAGTTCCAGGACTAGCGGGCGATACAATGAGCAGTTCTTC.

The rearrangement uses TRBV27 and TRBJ2-5; 11 bases map to TRBD2. The CDR3 covers 13 residues. Germline V gene data show CDR1 as MNHEY and CDR2 as SMNVEV (reference sequence). V gave up 7 bases and J gave up 5 bases; unmatched junction bases: 3. The CDR3 loop reads CASTVAGGETQYF. CDR3 sequence (DNA): TGTGCCAGCACCGTAGCGGGAGGGGAGACCCAGTACTTC.

The chain joins TRBV4-1 to TRBJ2-2, with D possibly being TRBD2 (5 bases). The CDR3 is 15 amino acids. In germline, CDR1 is MGHRA, CDR2 YSYEKL. V was trimmed by 3 bases and J by 0 bases, leaving 8 bases between them. The CDR3 protein is CASSHPGTNTGELFF. For the CDR3, the DNA is TGCGCCAGCAGCCATCCCGGGACGAACACCGGGGAGCTGTTTTTT.

The chain joins TRBV20-1 to TRBJ1-5, with TRBD1 matching over 7 bases. The V segment lost 5 bases and the J segment 5 bases; nucleotides outside the gene matches: 12. Germline CDR1 is DFQATT and CDR2 is SNEGSKA (reference sequence). This CDR3 spans 15 amino acids. CDR3 sequence (DNA): TGCAGTGCTGAAAACCGACAGGGAAGATATCAGCCCCAGCATTTT. Residues: CSAENRQGRYQPQHF.

This chain connects TRBV20-1 to TRBJ1-1, with 7 bases that match TRBD1. The V segment lost 7 bases and the J segment 1 base; nucleotides outside the gene matches: 3. Germline V gives CDR1 DFQATT, CDR2 SNEGSKA (reference sequence). This CDR3 has 12 residues. The CDR3 DNA is TGCAGTGGAGGGGGCAGGAACACTGAAGCTTTCTTT. This codes for CSGGGRNTEAFF.

DNA of the CDR3: TGTGCCAGCAGCCGACAGACTAGCAATCAGCCCCAGCATTTT. Its translation: CASSRQTSNQPQHF. The chain couples TRBV2 to TRBJ1-5; possible D gene TRBD1, 5 bases. Germline-derived CDR1 and CDR2 are SNHLY and FYNNEI. The CDR3 runs to 14 residues. The V end was cut by 6 bases, the J end by 0 bases, with 9 bases between.

The chain couples TRBV30 to TRBJ1-1; D remains ambiguous. Trimming pared 1 base from V and 7 bases from J, leaving 7 bases between. Germline V gene lookup returns CDR1 GTSNPN and CDR2 SVGIG (reference sequence). This CDR3 has 11 residues. The CDR3 reads CAWSAGGEAFF. The CDR3, as DNA: TGTGCCTGGAGTGCTGGAGGTGAAGCTTTCTTT.

This clonotype was recorded once. This rearrangement joins TRBV29-1 to TRBJ2-6; D gene ambiguous. The CDR3 extends over 14 amino acids. V was clipped by 3 bases and J by 0 bases, with 6 bases between them. CDR1 and CDR2 from the germline V gene are SQVTM and ANQGSEA. CDR3 amino acids: CSVDSVSGANVLTF. The CDR3 region has the DNA TGCAGCGTTGACTCCGTCTCTGGGGCCAACGTCCTGACTTTC.

In DNA, the CDR3 is TGTGCCAGCAGCGAAGACAGACTGAACACTGAAGCTTTCTTT. Its translation is CASSEDRLNTEAFF. The gene calls are TRBV25-1 and TRBJ1-1; TRBD1 is a possible D gene (5 bases). Trimming stripped 6 bases from V and 0 bases from J, with 11 bases between. Germline loops: CDR1 MGHDK, CDR2 SYGVNS. The CDR3 is 14 residues long.

This clonotype has only one observation. The chain combines TRBV20-1 with TRBJ2-7; 7 positions match TRBD1. CDR1 is DFQATT, CDR2 SNEGSKA, per germline (reference sequence). The CDR3 spans 15 residues. V lost 2 bases, J lost 5 bases, and 12 bases stayed unmatched. The CDR3 sequence: CSARPSDRVLDEQYF. CDR3 coding DNA: TGCAGTGCTAGACCCTCCGACAGGGTTCTCGACGAGCAGTACTTC.

This sequence joins TRBV7-8 and TRBJ2-7; D assignment may be TRBD1 or TRBD2 (5 bases each). The germline gives CDR1 SGHVS, CDR2 FQNEAQ. The CDR3 runs to 16 residues. The V gene lost 5 bases and the J gene lost 0 bases, with 17 bases spanning the gap. The chain's CDR3 is CASSAAGGISSYEQYF. The CDR3 region has the DNA TGTGCCAGCAGCGCGGCTGGGGGAATTAGCTCCTACGAGCAGTACTTC.

The chain is built from TRBV4-1 and TRBJ1-5; no definite D call. The CDR3 has 14 amino acids. The germline CDR1 and CDR2 sequences are MGHRA and YSYEKL. V lost 2 bases and J lost 6, with 11 bases in between. The CDR3 loop reads CASSQPPAGQPQHF. The CDR3 nucleotides are TGCGCCAGCAGCCAACCCCCGGCGGGTCAGCCCCAGCATTTT.

The gene calls are TRBV11-2 and TRBJ1-1, with a possible D match to TRBD1 (6 bases). Germline V gene data show CDR1 as SGHAT and CDR2 as FQNNGV. The V and J ends lost 5 bases and 7 bases respectively, with 17 bases between them. CDR3 length: 14 amino acids. The DNA of the CDR3 is TGTGCCAGCAGCCAGCAACAGGGTAGCGGTGAAGCTTTCTTT. It translates to CASSQQQGSGEAFF.

The V gene is TRBV29-1, the J gene TRBJ1-4, with TRBD1 as a possible D gene (5 bases). Germline V CDR1 and CDR2: SQVTM, ANQGSEA. With 0 bases removed from V and 10 bases from J, the gap between germline ends came to 12 bases. The CDR3 totals 13 residues. The CDR3 DNA reads as TGCAGCGTTGAAGAGGGAATGGGGGGAAAACTGTTTTTT. This encodes CSVEEGMGGKLFF.

The V and J genes are TRBV28 and TRBJ2-7, with D tentatively TRBD1 (7 bases). Germline loops: CDR1 MDHEN, CDR2 SYDVKM. The CDR3 length is 14 residues. The V gene lost 6 bases and the J gene lost 1 base, with 13 bases spanning the gap. The CDR3 protein is CASREGQLSYEQYF. For the CDR3, the DNA is TGTGCCAGCAGGGAGGGACAGTTATCCTACGAGCAGTACTTC.

The CDR3 sequence is CASSVGQTYEQYF. CDR3 nucleotides: TGTGCCAGCAGCGTAGGACAGACCTACGAGCAGTACTTC. This chain links TRBV9 with TRBJ2-7; the D gene is possibly TRBD1 (5 bases). Per the germline V gene, CDR1 is SGDLS and CDR2 is YYNGEE. V was clipped by 0 bases and J by 2 bases, with 6 bases between them. The CDR3 has 13 residues. Combining the CDR3 with reference TRBV9 and TRBJ2-7 gives the whole variable domain DSGVTQTPKHLITATGQRVTLRCSPRSGDLSVYWYQQSLDQGLQFLIQYYNGEERAKGNILERFSAQQFPDLHSELNLSSLELGDSALYFCASSVGQTYEQYFGPGTRLTVT.

The chain carries TRBV19 and TRBJ2-3, with TRBD2 matching 9 bases. Germline-derived CDR1 and CDR2 are LNHDA and SQIVND (reference sequence). Trimming at V came to 5 bases and at J to 8 bases, leaving 11 bases not matched to a gene. This CDR3 comprises 15 residues. The CDR3 bases are TGTGCCAGTAGTGGGATCAGCGGGAGGCCGGGTACGCAGTATTTT. Its protein is CASSGISGRPGTQYF.

The V gene is TRBV20-1, the J gene TRBJ1-1, with 7 bases fitting TRBD1. This CDR3 has 14 residues. V lost 0 bases and J lost 6; bases outside the gene matches: 7. Germline values: CDR1 DFQATT, CDR2 SNEGSKA (reference sequence). Here the CDR3 reads CSAREGGGRAEAFF. The CDR3 DNA is TGCAGTGCTAGAGAGGGAGGGGGCAGGGCTGAAGCTTTCTTT.

V and J are TRBV15 and TRBJ2-5, with 10 nucleotides matching TRBD2. The CDR3 sequence is 16 residues long. Germline assignment: CDR1 LNHNV and CDR2 YYDKDF (reference sequence). V was clipped by 3 bases and J by 5 bases; unmatched bases: 9. The CDR3 DNA reads as TGTGCCACCAGCAGGCGGCTAGCGGGAGAGGGGGAGACCCAGTACTTC. Protein product: CATSRRLAGEGETQYF.

The chain joins TRBV9 to TRBJ2-3, with D hard to call. The germline V and J ends were trimmed by 1 base and 4 bases, with 7 bases remaining between them. Germline V lookup: CDR1 SGDLS, CDR2 YYNGEE. This CDR3 spans 13 amino acids. Written as DNA, the CDR3 is TGTGCCAGCAGCGTACATCCGGCAGATACGCAGTATTTT. Protein product: CASSVHPADTQYF.

V is TRBV5-4 and J is TRBJ2-1; D ambiguous. Germline CDR1 and CDR2: SGHNT and YYREEE (reference sequence). The CDR3 contains 15 residues. With 2 bases removed from V and 2 bases from J, the gap between germline ends came to 11 bases. CDR3: CASSLGDNPYNEQFF. The CDR3 bases are TGTGCCAGCAGCTTAGGAGACAACCCCTACAATGAGCAGTTCTTC.